This is a list of T cell receptor beta chains from one sample in a study of T cell repertoires in cytomegalovirus infection. The antigens these receptors bind are not known. TCRdb fed the reads into MiXCR, producing one record per CDR3 protein. The table has approximately 280,000 distinct CDR3 sequences, roughly a fifth seen once. Sequencing was performed on cultured PBMCs, taken from culture after CMV antigen stimulation. The receptors were sampled from a human donor in good health (CMV status not recorded). Some clones in this sample may be carry-over from other donors' samples. The CDR3 runs from the conserved cysteine through the conserved F or W. A D gene is named only where the DNA matches it firmly. Clone size appears in some rows only: once, few, many, or a class for an expanded clone.

>TRBJ1-1|NA|NA|TRBV11-3
CASSLQHGANTEAFF
TGTGCCAGCAGCTTACAACACGGGGCGAACACTGAAGCTTTCTTT
>TRBJ2-4|NA|NA|TRBV4-1
CASSQGLRENIQYF
TGCGCCAGCAGCCAAGGACTCAGGGAGAACATTCAGTACTTC
>TRBJ1-2|TRBD1|NA|TRBV4-1
CASSVARDSLNYGYTF
TGCGCCAGCTCCGTCGCCAGGGACAGTCTAAACTATGGCTACACCTTC
>TRBJ2-7|TRBD1|NA|TRBV6-2/TRBV6-3
CASGWDRDRGYYEQYF
TGTGCCAGCGGTTGGGACCGGGACAGGGGTTACTACGAGCAGTACTTC
>TRBJ2-1|TRBD2|NA|TRBV19
CASSIVASGSYEQFF
TGTGCCAGTAGTATAGTCGCTAGCGGGAGTTATGAGCAGTTCTTC
>TRBJ1-6|NA|NA|TRBV7-9
CASSPGSYNSPLHF
TGTGCCAGCAGCCCAGGCTCCTATAATTCACCCCTCCACTTT
>TRBJ2-3|NA|few|TRBV19
CASSIRLASDTQYF
TGTGCCAGTAGTATTCGTCTAGCCTCAGATACGCAGTATTTT
>TRBJ1-5|TRBD1|NA|TRBV12-3/TRBV12-4
CASSGQGAGQPQLF
TGTGCCAGCTCTGGACAGGGGGCTGGTCAGCCCCAGCTTTTC
>TRBJ2-1|NA|many|TRBV4-3
CASSQDPGITGEQFF
TGCGCCAGCAGCCAAGATCCCGGGATCACGGGTGAGCAGTTCTTC
>TRBJ2-7|TRBD1|many|TRBV18
CASSALTGQGRSEQYF
TGTGCCAGCTCAGCTCTAACGGGACAGGGTAGAAGCGAGCAGTACTTC
>TRBJ2-3|TRBD2|few|TRBV29-1
CSVASGVTDTQYF
TGCAGCGTTGCGAGCGGGGTCACAGATACGCAGTATTTT
>TRBJ2-3|NA|many|TRBV7-8
CASSLPSYRAGLTDTQYF
TGTGCCAGCAGCTTACCATCCTATCGGGCGGGACTCACAGATACGCAGTATTTT
>TRBJ2-3|NA|many|TRBV7-2
CASSLSGTRTDTQYF
TGTGCCAGCAGCTTGTCGGGGACTCGCACAGATACGCAGTATTTT
>TRBJ2-1|TRBD1|few|TRBV28
CASTISGQGSYNEQFF
TGTGCCAGCACCATCTCCGGACAGGGCTCCTACAATGAGCAGTTCTTC
>TRBJ2-3|NA|NA|TRBV29-1
CSPSSETDTQYF
TGCAGTCCATCTAGCGAGACAGATACGCAGTATTTT
>TRBJ2-1|TRBD1|NA|TRBV7-4
CAIRTGGYNEQFF
TGTGCCATTCGGACAGGGGGCTACAATGAGCAGTTCTTC
>TRBJ1-2|TRBD1|NA|TRBV28
CASSLDRVGGYTF
TGTGCCAGCAGTTTGGACAGGGTGGGTGGCTACACCTTC
>TRBJ1-5|NA|few|TRBV7-2
CASALARYQPQHF
TGTGCCAGCGCCCTGGCACGCTATCAGCCCCAGCATTTT
>TRBJ1-2|NA|few|TRBV4-1
CASSQYRDGPKGGYGYTF
TGCGCCAGCAGCCAATACCGGGACGGACCTAAGGGGGGCTATGGCTACACCTTC
>TRBJ2-1|TRBD2|few|TRBV7-6
CASSPSGGRAHNEQFF
TGTGCCAGCAGCCCCTCGGGCGGGAGGGCCCACAATGAGCAGTTCTTC
>TRBJ1-5|NA|NA|TRBV7-9
CASSLERDNQPQHF
TGTGCCAGCAGCTTAGAGCGCGACAATCAGCCCCAGCATTTT
>TRBJ1-4|NA|many|TRBV11-2
CASSLTGAGSEKLFF
TGTGCCAGCAGCCTCACGGGCGCAGGGTCTGAAAAACTGTTTTTT
>TRBJ1-3|NA|many|TRBV7-9
CASSPNSGLAGGNTIYF
TGTGCCAGCAGCCCGAATAGCGGTCTGGCAGGCGGAAACACCATATATTTT
>TRBJ2-1|TRBD2|NA|TRBV10-3
CATRLAGENDEQFF
TGTGCCACACGACTAGCGGGAGAGAACGATGAGCAGTTCTTC
>TRBJ2-5|NA|NA|TRBV5-1
CASSLNSPAYQETQYF
TGCGCCAGCAGCTTGAACTCCCCAGCATACCAAGAGACCCAGTACTTC
>TRBJ2-3|NA|many|TRBV7-9
CASSSARGGVSTDTQYF
TGTGCCAGCAGCTCTGCCCGAGGCGGGGTAAGCACAGATACGCAGTATTTT
>TRBJ2-5|TRBD2|many|TRBV7-2
CASSLGVAGGVETQYF
TGTGCCAGCAGCTTAGGGGTAGCGGGAGGTGTGGAGACCCAGTACTTC
>TRBJ2-1|TRBD1|NA|TRBV18
CASSPEQGQGNEQFF
TGTGCCAGCTCACCCGAACAGGGGCAGGGGAATGAGCAGTTCTTC
>TRBJ2-5|NA|few|TRBV11-2
CASLLAGGETQYF
TGTGCCAGCTTACTGGCAGGGGGGGAGACCCAGTACTTC
>TRBJ1-1|TRBD1|NA|TRBV12-3/TRBV12-4
CASSFRGQDEAFF
TGTGCCAGCAGTTTCCGCGGACAGGATGAAGCTTTCTTT
>TRBJ2-1|NA|few|TRBV10-3
CAISGGYHNEQFF
TGTGCCATCAGTGGGGGCTACCACAATGAGCAGTTCTTC
>TRBJ2-3|TRBD2|NA|TRBV20-1
CSATGTSADTQYF
TGCAGTGCTACCGGGACTAGTGCAGATACGCAGTATTTT
>TRBJ2-5|NA|NA|TRBV27
CASSSRGAQETQYF
TGTGCCAGCAGTTCCCGAGGGGCCCAAGAGACCCAGTACTTC
>TRBJ2-3|TRBD1|NA|TRBV15
CATSRNDGTGSTDTQYF
TGTGCCACCAGCAGAAACGACGGGACAGGGAGCACAGATACGCAGTATTTT
>TRBJ2-7|NA|many|TRBV29-1
CSVEERSRYEQYF
TGCAGCGTTGAAGAAAGATCACGGTACGAGCAGTACTTC
>TRBJ2-3|NA|many|TRBV7-2
CASVENRGGQYF
TGTGCCAGCGTCGAGAACCGGGGAGGGCAGTATTTT
>TRBJ2-6|TRBD2|NA|TRBV11-2
CASSLDGGAGANVLTF
TGTGCCAGCAGCTTAGATGGGGGGGCTGGGGCCAACGTCCTGACTTTC
>TRBJ1-1|NA|NA|TRBV11-2
CASSYSGGRGVVAFF
TGTGCCAGCAGCTACTCCGGGGGTAGGGGGGTTGTTGCTTTCTTT
>TRBJ2-5|NA|NA|TRBV7-8
CASSLVAGSKETQYF
TGTGCCAGCAGCTTAGTGGCGGGGTCGAAAGAGACCCAGTACTTC
>TRBJ2-7|TRBD2|NA|TRBV20-1
CSARFTRLGTSGEYEQYF
TGCAGTGCTAGATTTACTCGGTTGGGGACTAGCGGGGAGTACGAGCAGTACTTC
>TRBJ2-5|TRBD1|few|TRBV12-3/TRBV12-4
CASGSRTGIRIKETQYF
TGTGCCAGCGGATCGAGGACAGGGATCAGAATTAAAGAGACCCAGTACTTC
>TRBJ1-2|NA|NA|TRBV5-1
CASSLVDPIYGYTF
TGCGCCAGCAGCTTGGTCGACCCGATCTATGGCTACACCTTC
>TRBJ2-3|NA|few|TRBV30
CAWSAATGPTDTQYF
TGTGCCTGGAGTGCCGCGACGGGTCCTACAGATACGCAGTATTTT
>TRBJ1-2|NA|few|TRBV12-3/TRBV12-4
CASSAGAPVGYTF
TGTGCCAGCAGTGCCGGGGCCCCGGTCGGCTACACCTTC